Listed below are T cell receptor beta chains from one sample, sequenced in a study of CD8+ T cells in alopecia areata. Some clones are missing from TCRdb's copy, which holds only in-frame ones; the method was immunoSEQ multiplex PCR. This sample has 150,000 to 200,000 clones, with 50% to 75% found just once. The sample consisted of CD4+ T cells sorted from blood, taken at week 0. The receptor set was obtained from a human donor with alopecia areata. CDR3s include the opening cysteine and the closing phenylalanine or tryptophan. A D gene is named only where the DNA matches it firmly. Clone sizes are given selectively: once, few, many, or a class where the clone is expanded.

V: TRBV4-2; size: few; D: TRBD2; J: TRBJ2-7; CDR3: CASSPPNLAGVLF; DNA: TGTGCCAGCAGCCCCCCCAATTTGGCGGGGGTCCTCTTC
V: TRBV6-5; size: few; D: .; J: TRBJ1-2; CDR3: CASSLDRFYGYTF; DNA: TGTGCCAGCAGCCTGGACCGGTTCTATGGCTACACCTTC
V: TRBV30; size: .; D: .; J: TRBJ2-6; CDR3: CAWSDIVRYGANVLTF; DNA: TGTGCCTGGAGTGATATCGTGAGGTACGGGGCCAACGTCCTGACTTTC
V: TRBV10-3; size: .; D: TRBD1; J: TRBJ2-2; CDR3: CAVFDRGRHTGELFF; DNA: TGTGCCGTCTTTGACAGGGGGCGCCACACCGGGGAGCTGTTTTTT
V: TRBV10-3; size: few; D: TRBD1; J: TRBJ1-4; CDR3: CAISGTEEKLFF; DNA: TGTGCCATTAGCGGGACAGAGGAAAAACTGTTTTTT
V: TRBV6-5; size: .; D: .; J: TRBJ2-7; CDR3: CASSTQRGAYF; DNA: TGTGCCAGCAGTACACAAAGGGGCGCGTACTTC
V: TRBV10-3; size: .; D: .; J: TRBJ2-1; CDR3: CAISDAGGEQFF; DNA: TGTGCCATCAGTGATGCAGGTGGTGAGCAGTTCTTC
V: TRBV27; size: .; D: .; J: TRBJ1-2; CDR3: CASSLSRTARGYTF; DNA: TGTGCCAGCAGTTTATCGAGGACAGCAAGGGGCTACACCTTC
V: TRBV5-1; size: .; D: TRBD2; J: TRBJ2-5; CDR3: CASSGGTSLTQETQYF; DNA: TGCGCCAGCAGCGGCGGGACTAGCCTGACTCAAGAGACCCAGTACTTC
V: TRBV7-9; size: .; D: .; J: TRBJ2-5; CDR3: CASSLPLAGLETQYF; DNA: TGTGCCAGCAGCTTACCCCTCGCAGGGCTAGAGACCCAGTACTTC
V: TRBV14; size: .; D: TRBD2; J: TRBJ2-3; CDR3: CASSLREGDTQYF; DNA: TGTGCCAGCAGCCTCAGGGAGGGAGATACGCAGTATTTT
V: TRBV7-9; size: few; D: .; J: TRBJ2-5; CDR3: CASSPRLPLEETQYF; DNA: TGTGCCAGCAGCCCACGGTTACCCCTTGAGGAGACCCAGTACTTC
V: TRBV15; size: .; D: .; J: TRBJ1-2; CDR3: CATSIPGGGDYGYTF; DNA: TGTGCCACCAGCATCCCCGGGGGCGGAGACTATGGCTACACCTTC
V: TRBV7-9; size: .; D: .; J: TRBJ1-2; CDR3: CASSRGTVNYGYTF; DNA: TGTGCCAGCAGCCGCGGGACGGTAAACTATGGCTACACCTTC
V: TRBV5-1; size: .; D: .; J: TRBJ1-2; CDR3: CASSRLQGVNGYTF; DNA: TGCGCCAGCAGCCGACTCCAGGGAGTGAATGGCTACACCTTC
V: TRBV4-1; size: once; D: TRBD2; J: TRBJ2-3; CDR3: CASSQVGRGGRRTNTDTQYF; DNA: TGCGCCAGCAGCCAAGTGGGGCGGGGGGGACGAAGAACTAACACAGATACGCAGTATTTT
V: TRBV27; size: .; D: .; J: TRBJ2-5; CDR3: CASSIVQETQYF; DNA: TGTGCCAGCAGTATTGTCCAAGAGACCCAGTACTTC
V: TRBV7-7; size: .; D: TRBD1; J: TRBJ2-5; CDR3: CASSPGQGRFGTQYF; DNA: TGTGCTAGCAGCCCGGGACAGGGGCGCTTCGGGACCCAGTACTTC
V: TRBV9; size: .; D: TRBD2; J: TRBJ2-5; CDR3: CASSALAGGETQYF; DNA: TGTGCCAGCAGCGCTTTAGCGGGGGGCGAGACCCAGTACTTC
V: TRBV18; size: .; D: .; J: TRBJ2-3; CDR3: CASSPRPRSTDTQYF; DNA: TGTGCCAGCTCACCGCGCCCTCGGAGCACAGATACGCAGTATTTT
V: TRBV4-1; size: .; D: .; J: TRBJ2-5; CDR3: CASTLGGASQETQYF; DNA: TGCGCCAGCACCCTAGGGGGGGCGTCTCAAGAGACCCAGTACTTC
V: TRBV2; size: .; D: TRBD1; J: TRBJ2-2; CDR3: CASRQGAQGAGELFF; DNA: TGTGCCAGCAGACAGGGGGCGCAAGGGGCCGGGGAGCTGTTTTTT
V: TRBV2; size: .; D: .; J: TRBJ1-1; CDR3: CASKRGLNTEAFF; DNA: TGTGCCAGCAAGAGAGGGCTTAACACTGAAGCTTTCTTT
V: TRBV2; size: .; D: .; J: TRBJ2-7; CDR3: CASSTGGIGYEQYF; DNA: TGTGCCAGCAGCACCGGAGGAATCGGCTACGAGCAGTACTTC
V: TRBV29-1; size: few; D: .; J: TRBJ1-2; CDR3: CSVAQGRHGYTF; DNA: TGCAGCGTCGCACAGGGAAGACATGGCTACACCTTC
V: TRBV18; size: .; D: .; J: TRBJ1-5; CDR3: CASSRSGDQPQHF; DNA: TGTGCCAGCTCACGGTCAGGCGATCAGCCCCAGCATTTT
V: TRBV4-2; size: .; D: TRBD2; J: TRBJ2-1; CDR3: CASSLALDTAGGYFF; DNA: TGTGCCAGCAGCCTAGCGCTGGATACAGCGGGGGGATATTTCTTC
V: TRBV5-1; size: .; D: TRBD1; J: TRBJ1-4; CDR3: CASSTTGTGDEKLFF; DNA: TGCGCCAGCAGCACCACCGGGACAGGGGATGAAAAACTGTTTTTT
V: TRBV2; size: few; D: TRBD1; J: TRBJ1-2; CDR3: CASSATQGGNGYTF; DNA: TGTGCCAGCAGTGCCACCCAGGGGGGGAATGGCTACACCTTC
V: TRBV30; size: .; D: TRBD2; J: TRBJ2-7; CDR3: CAWSVGGGRTEQYF; DNA: TGTGCCTGGAGTGTTGGCGGGGGACGAACGGAGCAGTACTTC
V: TRBV4-1; size: .; D: .; J: TRBJ1-5; CDR3: CASSQDRIGVKGNQPQHF; DNA: TGCGCCAGCAGCCAAGATCGAATAGGGGTCAAGGGGAATCAGCCCCAGCATTTT
V: TRBV29-1; size: .; D: .; J: TRBJ2-1; CDR3: CSGRGDRHYNEQFF; DNA: TGCAGCGGTCGCGGAGACCGTCACTACAATGAGCAGTTCTTC
V: TRBV5-1; size: .; D: TRBD1; J: TRBJ2-6; CDR3: CASSFGDSVSGANVLAF; DNA: TGCGCCAGCAGCTTTGGGGACAGTGTCTCTGGGGCCAACGTCCTGGCTTTC
V: TRBV19; size: .; D: TRBD1; J: TRBJ1-1; CDR3: CASSIWGQLNTEAFF; DNA: TGTGCCAGTAGTATTTGGGGACAGCTGAACACTGAAGCTTTCTTT
V: TRBV5-1; size: .; D: .; J: TRBJ2-7; CDR3: CASSPSQGTSSYEQYF; DNA: TGCGCCAGCAGCCCGTCCCAGGGGACGAGCTCCTACGAGCAGTACTTC
V: TRBV5-1; size: few; D: .; J: TRBJ1-4; CDR3: CASSLSEGTNEKLFF; DNA: TGCGCCAGCAGCTTATCGGAGGGGACTAATGAAAAACTGTTTTTT
V: TRBV5-1; size: few; D: TRBD1; J: TRBJ2-5; CDR3: CASSPWTGGFETQYF; DNA: TGCGCCAGCAGCCCGTGGACAGGGGGCTTTGAGACCCAGTACTTC
V: TRBV29-1; size: .; D: .; J: TRBJ2-7; CDR3: CSIKRGLTYEQYF; DNA: TGCAGCATCAAGAGGGGCTTGACCTACGAGCAGTACTTC
V: TRBV29-1; size: few; D: .; J: TRBJ2-7; CDR3: CSVEGQGKLDYEQYF; DNA: TGCAGCGTTGAAGGGCAGGGGAAATTGGACTACGAGCAGTACTTC
V: TRBV30; size: .; D: .; J: TRBJ2-1; CDR3: CAWSSQDRRYNEQFF; DNA: TGTGCCTGGAGTTCCCAGGACCGACGCTACAATGAGCAGTTCTTC
V: TRBV30; size: .; D: .; J: TRBJ1-6; CDR3: CAWRSRELRSPLHF; DNA: TGTGCCTGGAGGTCCCGGGAATTACGTTCACCCCTCCACTTT
V: TRBV29-1; size: once; D: .; J: TRBJ1-2; CDR3: CSVEEMVNYGYTF; DNA: TGCAGCGTTGAAGAGATGGTGAACTATGGCTACACCTTC
V: TRBV4-1; size: .; D: .; J: TRBJ2-5; CDR3: CASSLPGDAETQYF; DNA: TGCGCCAGCAGCCTCCCAGGGGATGCGGAGACCCAGTACTTC
V: TRBV29-1; size: .; D: .; J: TRBJ2-7; CDR3: CSFTGEAVYEQYF; DNA: TGCAGCTTTACGGGGGAGGCAGTATACGAGCAGTACTTC
V: TRBV27; size: few; D: .; J: TRBJ2-6; CDR3: CASRRMTGSGANVLTF; DNA: TGTGCCAGCAGAAGGATGACAGGTTCTGGGGCCAACGTCCTGACTTTC
V: TRBV13; size: .; D: .; J: TRBJ2-7; CDR3: CASSLDVTVNSYEQYF; DNA: TGTGCCAGCAGCTTAGATGTGACTGTCAACTCCTACGAGCAGTACTTC
V: TRBV9; size: .; D: TRBD1; J: TRBJ2-1; CDR3: CASSVATGGVEQFF; DNA: TGTGCCAGCAGCGTAGCAACAGGGGGCGTTGAGCAGTTCTTC
V: TRBV29-1; size: .; D: TRBD1; J: TRBJ1-1; CDR3: CSVQGALTEAFF; DNA: TGCAGCGTACAGGGGGCGCTTACTGAAGCTTTCTTT
V: TRBV5-1; size: .; D: TRBD1; J: TRBJ2-5; CDR3: CASSLGFGTGPKETQYF; DNA: TGCGCCAGCAGCTTGGGTTTTGGGACAGGCCCCAAAGAGACCCAGTACTTC
V: TRBV5-1; size: few; D: .; J: TRBJ1-1; CDR3: CASSLDGSNTEAFF; DNA: TGCGCCAGCAGCTTGGATGGTTCAAACACTGAAGCTTTCTTT
V: TRBV29-1; size: few; D: .; J: TRBJ1-2; CDR3: CSVEMRGGGFGYTF; DNA: TGCAGCGTTGAAATGAGAGGGGGGGGCTTTGGCTACACCTTC
V: TRBV27; size: few; D: TRBD1; J: TRBJ1-2; CDR3: CASRSGTGGWGGYTF; DNA: TGTGCCAGCCGTTCCGGGACAGGGGGCTGGGGCGGCTACACCTTC
V: TRBV29-1; size: .; D: .; J: TRBJ1-1; CDR3: CSTSSWGNTEAFF; DNA: TGCAGCACATCCTCGTGGGGGAACACTGAAGCTTTCTTT
V: TRBV14; size: few; D: .; J: TRBJ2-3; CDR3: CASSQFGQYTDTQYF; DNA: TGTGCCAGCAGCCAATTCGGACAGTACACAGATACGCAGTATTTT
V: TRBV7-6; size: .; D: .; J: TRBJ2-5; CDR3: CASSLVGRETQYF; DNA: TGTGCCAGCAGCTTAGTGGGTCGGGAGACCCAGTACTTC
V: TRBV15; size: .; D: TRBD2; J: TRBJ2-7; CDR3: CATSRVTSGGLSYEQYF; DNA: TGTGCCACCAGCAGAGTCACTAGCGGGGGGCTCTCCTACGAGCAGTACTTC
V: TRBV29-1; size: .; D: TRBD1; J: TRBJ2-1; CDR3: CSVEGRTGRNEQFF; DNA: TGCAGCGTTGAAGGAAGGACAGGGAGGAATGAGCAGTTCTTC
V: TRBV7-2; size: once; D: .; J: TRBJ1-2; CDR3: CASSLSLRDSSRGYTF; DNA: TGTGCCAGCAGCCTTAGCCTCCGGGACTCTAGCAGAGGCTACACCTTC
V: TRBV11-2; size: .; D: TRBD2; J: TRBJ2-5; CDR3: CASSPPGGPKETQYF; DNA: TGTGCCAGCAGCCCCCCGGGGGGACCCAAAGAGACCCAGTACTTC
V: TRBV14; size: .; D: .; J: TRBJ2-5; CDR3: CASSIVQETQYF; DNA: TGTGCCAGCAGCATAGTTCAAGAGACCCAGTACTTC